These 5 T cell receptor beta chains were all obtained from the same sample, sequenced in a study of blood T cell repertoires in COVID-19 (dated by TCRdb to the early 2020s). Libraries came from the immunoSEQ multiplex PCR assay. TCRdb obtained this table from immuneACCESS and retained in-frame rearrangements with V and J assigned. These tables miss some clones; where compared with another copy, unresolved V genes account for less than half of the shortfall, and the remainder is unexplained. The sample records approximately 210,000 clones, under 90% of which are singletons. Jointly, the top ten make up about 10% of the sample. The specimen sequenced was peripheral blood. These receptors came from a woman of 80 years or more with COVID-19, enrolled during active disease.

The DNA for the CDR3 is TGTGCCAGCAGCTTAGGGCAGCAGCCCCAGCATTTT. Translated, it gives CASSLGQQPQHF. V gene TRBV11-2 combines with J gene TRBJ1-5; D remains unclear. CDR1 and CDR2 (germline): SGHAT, FQNNGV. The CDR3 runs 12 residues. V lost 1 base and J lost 7, with 5 bases in between. The full variable domain, its missing parts supplied by reference TRBV11-2 and TRBJ1-5, is EAGVAQSPRYKIIEKRQSVAFWCNPISGHATLYWYQQILGQGPKLLIQFQNNGVVDDSQLPKDRFSAERLKGVDSTLKIQPAKLEDSAVYLCASSLGQQPQHFGDGTRLSIL.

The rearrangement links TRBV7-9 to TRBJ1-2, with 8 bases identical to TRBD1. The CDR3 covers 16 residues. Trimming removed 0 bases from V and 7 bases from J; junction bases left unmatched: 10. Germline CDR1 and CDR2: SEHNR and FQNEAQ (reference sequence). CDR3 nucleotides: TGTGCCAGCAGCTTAGCGGTTGGACAGGGAGGGGTTGGCTACACCTTC. This gives the protein CASSLAVGQGGVGYTF. The entire variable domain, with the rest obtained from reference TRBV7-9 and TRBJ1-2, is as follows: DTGVSQNPRHKITKRGQNVTFRCDPISEHNRLYWYRQTLGQGPEFLTYFQNEAQLEKSRLLSDRFSAERPKGSFSTLEIQRTEQGDSAMYLCASSLAVGQGGVGYTFGSGTRLTVV.

This clone was counted once. The chain employs TRBV4-3 and TRBJ2-1; 9 nucleotides align to TRBD2. V was pared by 1 base and J by 4 bases, with 8 bases of the junction left unmatched. The CDR3 loop spans 17 amino acids. CDR1 is LGHNA and CDR2 is YSLEER in the germline V gene. The CDR3 protein is CASSQAVGLAFYNEQFF. CDR3 DNA sequence: TGCGCCAGCAGCCAAGCAGTCGGACTAGCGTTTTACAATGAGCAGTTCTTC.

V gene TRBV7-9 combines with J gene TRBJ1-6, with TRBD1 matching over 7 bases. This CDR3 has 18 amino acids. Looked up from germline, CDR1 is SEHNR and CDR2 is FQNEAQ (reference sequence). J was trimmed by 8 bases and V by 5 bases; bases with no gene match: 18. The CDR3 here is CASSLLRDRENKDSPLHF. The CDR3 DNA reads as TGTGCCAGCAGCCTCCTGAGAGACAGGGAGAATAAGGATTCACCCCTCCACTTT.

This clone has a handful of counts. The chain carries TRBV27 and TRBJ1-2, with no clear D. V was pared by 2 bases and J by 5 bases, with 9 bases between. The CDR3 contains 13 residues. CDR1 and CDR2 (germline): MNHEY, SMNVEV (reference sequence). CDR3 sequence: CASSLRDKYGYTF. In DNA form, the CDR3 reads TGTGCCAGCAGTTTACGGGATAAATATGGCTACACCTTC.